The 20 T cell receptor beta chains presented below share a single source sample, sequenced in a study of human T cells and chemical hapten exposure. TCRdb reprocessed the RACE reads via MiXCR and lists one record per CDR3 protein. This table holds under 130,000 distinct CDR3 sequences, about 34% found once. The time point: patch test 3, about 24 weeks after DPC sensitization. Treatment of the sample: therapeutic diphenylcyclopropenone sensitization with weekly scalp DPC. This sample comprised whole blood, obtained in connection with sensitization to the hapten diphenylcyclopropenone (DPC). Source of these receptors: a man aged 40-55 years with alopecia areata. Some clones in this sample may be carry-over from other donors' samples.

This clonotype was seen a few times. The J gene is TRBJ2-1, the V gene TRBV12-3 or TRBV12-4, with TRBD2 identical over 10 bases. J lost 5 bases, V lost 0 bases, and 10 bases had no gene match. The CDR3 contains 18 residues. The DNA for the CDR3 is TGTGCCAGCAGTTTAGCGCCTCCAGCGGGAGGGACGCACAATGAGCAGTTCTTC. Translated, it gives CASSLAPPAGGTHNEQFF.

This rearrangement joins TRBV29-1 to TRBJ2-1, with D possibly TRBD2 on 6 matching bases. Germline V lookup: CDR1 SQVTM, CDR2 ANQGSEA. Trimming shortened V by 1 base and J by 3 bases, and 16 bases separated the two germline ends. The CDR3 loop spans 16 amino acids. The CDR3 nucleotides read TGCAGCGTTGAAGGGGGGGTAGCGGTAAACTACAATGAGCAGTTCTTC. Protein product: CSVEGGVAVNYNEQFF.

The chain links TRBV5-6 to TRBJ1-3, with TRBD1 identical over 9 bases. Trimming removed 3 bases from V and 11 bases from J; junction bases left unmatched: 12. Germline values: CDR1 SGHDT, CDR2 YYEEEE. The CDR3 extends over 15 amino acids. Here the CDR3 DNA reads TGTGCCAGCAGCTACGGACAGGGGAGATTATCATCCATATATTTT. It codes for CASSYGQGRLSSIYF.

V and J are TRBV28 and TRBJ1-1, with TRBD1 as a possible D gene (5 bases). The CDR3 spans 13 residues. The germline gives CDR1 MDHEN, CDR2 SYDVKM. V lost 6 bases to trimming and J lost 2 bases, with 10 bases between them. The CDR3 loop reads CASRMQGNTEAFF. In DNA form, the CDR3 reads TGTGCCAGCAGGATGCAGGGAAACACTGAAGCTTTCTTT.

This clonotype was recorded a few times. The rearrangement uses TRBV2 and TRBJ2-5, with a weak D call TRBD2 (6 bases). Deletions cut 7 bases from V and 1 base from J, with 16 bases between. The germline V gene encodes CDR1 SNHLY and CDR2 FYNNEI. This CDR3 has 15 amino acids. The CDR3 reads CASNGGRTPQETQYF. The DNA for the CDR3 is TGTGCCAGCAATGGGGGGAGGACTCCCCAAGAGACCCAGTACTTC.

The genes are TRBV28 and TRBJ1-5; 7 bases match TRBD1. The germline CDR1 and CDR2 sequences are MDHEN and SYDVKM. The length of the CDR3 is 15 residues. Germline trimming cut 4 bases from V and 1 base from J; bases unmatched to any gene: 4. The CDR3 bases are TGTGCCAGCAGTTCACCAGGGGGAAGCAATCAGCCCCAGCATTTT. Amino acid sequence: CASSSPGGSNQPQHF.

The J gene is TRBJ1-1, the V gene TRBV18; D may be TRBD1 (5 bases). CDR1 is KGHSH, CDR2 LQKENI, per germline. The CDR3 is made up of 19 amino acids. Trimming took 3 bases from V and 3 from J, leaving 26 bases between them. Here the CDR3 reads CASSPRRGLSGMEYTEAFF. In DNA form, the CDR3 reads TGTGCCAGCTCACCCCGACGTGGACTATCAGGGATGGAATACACTGAAGCTTTCTTT.

The rearrangement uses TRBV6-2 or TRBV6-3 and TRBJ2-3; tentatively, D is TRBD1 (5 bases). The CDR3 length is 11 residues. Trimming left V 2 bases short and J 8 bases short, with 5 bases between. Germline V gene sequence: CDR1 MNHEY, CDR2 SVGEGT. This chain's CDR3 is CASSYGATQYF. CDR3 coding DNA: TGTGCCAGCAGTTACGGGGCTACGCAGTATTTT.

This clonotype was found a few times. The chain uses TRBV5-4 and TRBJ1-4; 8 nucleotides agree with TRBD1. CDR3 length: 15 amino acids. V lost 2 bases and J lost 3; bases outside the gene matches: 3. Germline V gene data show CDR1 as SGHNT and CDR2 as YYREEE (reference sequence). The CDR3 nucleotides read TGTGCCAGCAGCTTAACAGGGGGAGCTAATGAAAAACTGTTTTTT. As protein: CASSLTGGANEKLFF.

The chain is built from TRBV7-6 and TRBJ2-5, with D possibly being TRBD1 (7 bases). V lost 5 bases to trimming and J lost 2 bases, with 12 bases between them. Germline loops: CDR1 SGHVS, CDR2 FNYEAQ. The CDR3 is 14 residues long. CDR3 bases: TGTGCCAGCAGCGGCGGGACAGTTCAAGAGACCCAGTACTTC. This encodes CASSGGTVQETQYF.

CDR3 loop: CASSLTGDRSGNTIYF. DNA of the CDR3: TGTGCCAGCAGCTTGACAGGGGATCGCTCTGGAAACACCATATATTTT. This chain uses TRBV7-6 with TRBJ1-3; 8 nucleotides align to TRBD1. CDR1 is SGHVS and CDR2 is FNYEAQ in the germline V gene. This CDR3 has 16 amino acids. Unmatched junction bases numbered 4, after V lost 3 bases and J lost 0 bases.

The rearrangement joins TRBV5-1 to TRBJ2-3; TRBD2 aligns across 11 bases. Trimming at V came to 3 bases and at J to 5 bases, leaving 14 bases not matched to a gene. Germline loops: CDR1 SGHRS, CDR2 YFSETQ. This CDR3 contains 18 residues. The CDR3 here is CASSSGLRLAGSGDTQYF. CDR3 nucleotide sequence: TGCGCCAGCAGCTCCGGGTTAAGACTAGCGGGGTCGGGAGATACGCAGTATTTT.

The chain links TRBV14 to TRBJ1-1; D gene unclear. There are 15 residues in the CDR3. Trimming stripped 0 bases from V and 6 bases from J, with 14 bases between. Germline V CDR1 and CDR2: SGHDN, FVKESK. The CDR3 spells CASSQDPRGIAEAFF. The CDR3 nucleotides are TGTGCCAGCAGCCAAGATCCGAGAGGTATCGCTGAAGCTTTCTTT.

The V and J genes are TRBV7-9 and TRBJ2-4, with D unclear. The CDR3 is made up of 16 amino acids. The V end was cut by 0 bases, the J end by 5 bases, with 14 bases between. The germline V gene encodes CDR1 SEHNR and CDR2 FQNEAQ (reference sequence). CDR3 sequence reads: CASSLAPNPFENIQYF. DNA for the CDR3: TGTGCCAGCAGCTTAGCCCCAAACCCTTTTGAAAACATTCAGTACTTC.

This chain connects TRBV13 to TRBJ2-7; D is unclear. The CDR3 spans 13 residues. Trimming took 2 bases from V and 6 from J, leaving 11 bases between them. CDR1 and CDR2 from the germline V gene are PRHDT and FYEKMQ (reference sequence). CDR3: CASSLRVESEQYV. The CDR3 bases are TGTGCCAGCAGCTTAAGAGTTGAGTCCGAGCAGTACGTC.

This clonotype was picked up a small number of times. The genes are TRBV6-4 and TRBJ2-2, with 7 positions matching TRBD1. Trimming removed 3 bases from V and 3 bases from J; junction bases left unmatched: 1. Looked up from germline, CDR1 is MRHNA and CDR2 is SNTAGT. The CDR3 is 14 amino acids. DNA for the CDR3: TGTGCCAGCAGTGAACAGGGGTACACCGGGGAGCTGTTTTTT. Translating it yields CASSEQGYTGELFF.

This clonotype was observed at least ten times. This sequence joins TRBV29-1 and TRBJ2-5, with 11 positions matching TRBD2. This CDR3 comprises 14 residues. CDR1 SQVTM and CDR2 ANQGSEA come from the germline V gene. The ends lost 8 bases at V and 5 bases at J; junction bases unmatched: 10. The CDR3 here is CSLLAGESQETQYF. The CDR3 nucleotides are TGCAGCCTACTAGCGGGAGAATCCCAGGAGACCCAGTACTTC.

This clonotype turned up a few times. CDR3 sequence reads: CASSFRTGTGRYTGELFF. CDR3 sequence (DNA): TGTGCCAGCAGTTTCCGAACCGGGACAGGGAGATACACCGGGGAGCTGTTTTTT. This sequence joins TRBV3-1 and TRBJ2-2; 9 bases fit TRBD1. The CDR3 extends over 18 amino acids. J was trimmed by 3 bases and V by 6 bases; bases with no gene match: 14. Germline CDR1 reads LGHDT; CDR2 reads YNNKEL (reference sequence).

This chain uses TRBV7-8 with TRBJ1-6, with TRBD1 identical over 7 bases. The germline V gene has CDR1 SGHVS and CDR2 FQNEAQ. This CDR3 has 14 amino acids. The ends lost 4 bases at V and 8 bases at J; junction bases unmatched: 5. CDR3 nucleotides: TGTGCCAGCAGCTACAAGGGGGCTCATTCACCCCTCCACTTT. Translated, it gives CASSYKGAHSPLHF.

The gene calls are TRBV12-3 or TRBV12-4 and TRBJ1-1; a possible D gene is TRBD1 (5 bases). There are 15 residues in the CDR3. Trimming cost V 5 bases and J 4 bases, with 17 bases left between them. The CDR3 loop is CASSVGVSLGTEAFF. The CDR3 DNA is TGTGCCAGCAGTGTGGGGGTCAGTCTTGGCACTGAAGCTTTCTTT.